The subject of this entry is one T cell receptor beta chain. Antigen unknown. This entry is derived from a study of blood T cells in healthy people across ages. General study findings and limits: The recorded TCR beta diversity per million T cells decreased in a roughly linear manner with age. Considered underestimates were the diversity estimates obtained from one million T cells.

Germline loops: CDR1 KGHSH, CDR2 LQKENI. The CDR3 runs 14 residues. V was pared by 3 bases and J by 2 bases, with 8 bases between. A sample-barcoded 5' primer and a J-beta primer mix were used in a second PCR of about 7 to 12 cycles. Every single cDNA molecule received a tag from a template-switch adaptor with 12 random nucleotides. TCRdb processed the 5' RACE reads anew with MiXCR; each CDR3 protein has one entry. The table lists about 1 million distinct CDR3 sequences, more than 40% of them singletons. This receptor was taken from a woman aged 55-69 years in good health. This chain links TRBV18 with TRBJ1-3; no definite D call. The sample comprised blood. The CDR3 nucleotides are TGTGCCAGCTCACCTGCCCGGACTGGAAACACCATATATTTT. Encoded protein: CASSPARTGNTIYF.